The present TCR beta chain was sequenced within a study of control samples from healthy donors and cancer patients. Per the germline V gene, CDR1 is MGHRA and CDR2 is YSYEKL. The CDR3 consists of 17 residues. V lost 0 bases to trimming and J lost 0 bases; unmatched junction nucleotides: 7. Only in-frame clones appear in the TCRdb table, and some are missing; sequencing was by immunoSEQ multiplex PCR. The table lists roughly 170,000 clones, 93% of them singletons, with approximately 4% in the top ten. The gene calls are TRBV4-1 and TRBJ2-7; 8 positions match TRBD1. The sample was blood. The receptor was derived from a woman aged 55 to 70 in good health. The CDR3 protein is CASSQDPGQVTSYEQYF. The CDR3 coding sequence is TGCGCCAGCAGCCAAGATCCGGGACAGGTGACCTCCTACGAGCAGTACTTC.